The 8 T cell receptor beta chains given below trace back to one sample, sequenced in a study of T cells in localized non-small cell lung cancer. Sequencing used immunoSEQ multiplex PCR; TCRdb keeps in-frame clones, though not all of them. Among about 30,000 clones, roughly 87% were seen once, and the ten largest hold under 7%. Specimen: peripheral blood, collected before any cancer treatment. All receptors derive from a male donor older than 55 with stage I lung adenocarcinoma.

The chain couples TRBV16 to TRBJ1-1; D unclear. CDR1 KGHSY and CDR2 FQNENV come from the germline V gene. The CDR3 extends over 16 amino acids. V was cut by 5 bases and J by 2 bases, with 18 bases left in between. CDR3: CASSEGWKGINTEAFF. CDR3 DNA sequence: TGTGCCAGCAGCGAAGGATGGAAAGGGATTAACACTGAAGCTTTCTTT. Based on the CDR3 plus reference TRBV16 and TRBJ1-1, the full variable domain is GEEVAQTPKHLVRGEGQKAKLYCAPIKGHSYVFWYQQVLKNEFKFLISFQNENVFDETGMPKERFSAKCLPNSPCSLEIQATKLEDSAVYFCASSEGWKGINTEAFFGQGTRLTVV.

The V gene is TRBV10-1, the J gene TRBJ2-2; TRBD2 aligns across 8 bases. Losses at the gene ends were 5 bases for V and 3 bases for J; bases not matched to a gene: 2. Germline CDR1 and CDR2: WNHNN and SYGVQD (reference sequence). The CDR3 spans 14 residues. The chain's CDR3 is CASSSGGDTGELFF. The DNA of the CDR3 is TGCGCCAGCAGTAGCGGGGGAGACACCGGGGAGCTGTTTTTT.

The rearrangement uses TRBV5-5 and TRBJ1-1, with D perhaps TRBD1 (6 bases). V lost 6 bases and J 4 bases, leaving 16 bases between the germline ends. The CDR3 is 14 residues long. Germline V CDR1 and CDR2: SGHKS, YYEKEE (reference sequence). The CDR3 region is CASTNEGGSTEAFF. The CDR3 DNA sequence: TGTGCCAGCACCAATGAGGGGGGAAGCACTGAAGCTTTCTTT.

The chain couples TRBV6-5 to TRBJ1-1; D gene uncertain. The germline V gene has CDR1 MNHEY and CDR2 SVGAGI. The CDR3 is 14 amino acids. Deletions cut 8 bases from V and 2 bases from J, with 15 bases between. The DNA of the CDR3 is TGTGCCAGCTCCCCCTCGGGGTTTAACACTGAAGCTTTCTTT. Encoded protein: CASSPSGFNTEAFF.

The V gene is TRBV27, the J gene TRBJ2-5; TRBD1 or TRBD2 may be the D gene (6 bases each). Per the germline V gene, CDR1 is MNHEY and CDR2 is SMNVEV (reference sequence). V was clipped by 2 bases and J by 6 bases, with 13 bases between them. The CDR3 spans 14 residues. In DNA form, the CDR3 reads TGTGCCAGCAGTTTAAATAGGGGGGTGAAGACCCAGTACTTC. Encoded protein: CASSLNRGVKTQYF.

The chain is built from TRBV10-1 and TRBJ1-2; 8 bases line up with TRBD1. Unmatched junction bases numbered 8, after V lost 6 bases and J lost 5 bases. Germline V CDR1 and CDR2: WNHNN, SYGVQD (reference sequence). CDR3 length: 14 residues. The CDR3, as DNA: TGCGCCAGCAGGGGGACAGGCCTTTCGTATGGCTACACCTTC. Its translation is CASRGTGLSYGYTF.

The genes are TRBV7-9 and TRBJ1-1; the match to TRBD1 covers 9 bases. CDR1 and CDR2 (germline): SEHNR, FQNEAQ (reference sequence). This CDR3 has 15 residues. V was clipped by 5 bases and J by 5 bases; unmatched bases: 9. CDR3 amino acids: CASSPKTGGSTEAFF. In DNA, the CDR3 is TGTGCCAGCAGCCCAAAGACAGGGGGGAGTACTGAAGCTTTCTTT.

This clone was seen only once. The chain carries TRBV5-1 and TRBJ2-3; 9 bases match TRBD1. The V segment lost 1 base and the J segment 5 bases; nucleotides outside the gene matches: 8. The germline V gene encodes CDR1 SGHRS and CDR2 YFSETQ. This CDR3 comprises 16 residues. CDR3 nucleotide sequence: TGCGCCAGCAGCTTGCGCACAGGGGGCTCCGGAGATACGCAGTATTTT. It yields the protein CASSLRTGGSGDTQYF.